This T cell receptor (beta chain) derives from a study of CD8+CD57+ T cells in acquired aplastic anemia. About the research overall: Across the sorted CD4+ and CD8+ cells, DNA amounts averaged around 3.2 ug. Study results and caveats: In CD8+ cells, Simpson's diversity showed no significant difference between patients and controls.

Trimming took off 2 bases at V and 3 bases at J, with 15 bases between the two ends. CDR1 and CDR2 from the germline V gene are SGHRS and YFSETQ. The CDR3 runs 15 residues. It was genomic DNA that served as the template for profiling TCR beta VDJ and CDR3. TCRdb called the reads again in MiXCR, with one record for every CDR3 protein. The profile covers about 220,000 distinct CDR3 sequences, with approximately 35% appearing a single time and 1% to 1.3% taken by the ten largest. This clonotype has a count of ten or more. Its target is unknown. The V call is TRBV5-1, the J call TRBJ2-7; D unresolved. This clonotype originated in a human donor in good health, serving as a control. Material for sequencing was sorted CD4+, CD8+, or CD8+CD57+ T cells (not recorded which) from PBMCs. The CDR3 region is CASSFSGSRLYEQYF. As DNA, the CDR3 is TGCGCCAGCAGCTTCTCCGGAAGCCGCCTCTACGAGCAGTACTTC.